Shown below are 9 T cell receptor beta chains from a single sample sequenced in a study of identifying expanded T cells in peripheral blood. Profiled with immunoSEQ multiplex PCR; TCRdb holds only in-frame clones, not every one. The sample contains around 76,000 clones, almost 90% of which appear only once. The sequencing sample was made of blood. The receptors stem from a person aged 18-70 years in good health.

The rearrangement links TRBV2 to TRBJ1-2; no reliable D call. The V and J ends lost 6 bases and 6 bases respectively, with 17 bases between them. CDR3 length: 14 amino acids. Germline V gene lookup returns CDR1 SNHLY and CDR2 FYNNEI. CDR3 DNA sequence: TGTGCCAGCAGAGCAGGCGACATTCTAGATGGCTACACCTTC. This translates into CASRAGDILDGYTF.

The chain carries TRBV19 and TRBJ1-2, with D possibly being TRBD1 (5 bases). The CDR3 consists of 14 residues. The germline V gene has CDR1 LNHDA and CDR2 SQIVND (reference sequence). The V and J ends lost 5 bases and 7 bases respectively, with 17 bases between them. CDR3 protein: CASSPWTQPGGYTF. The CDR3, as DNA: TGTGCCAGTAGTCCGTGGACACAACCGGGTGGCTACACCTTC.

The chain is built from TRBV2 and TRBJ1-6; 7 positions match TRBD1. Losses at the gene ends were 5 bases for V and 13 bases for J; bases not matched to a gene: 11. Looked up from germline, CDR1 is SNHLY and CDR2 is FYNNEI. CDR3 size: 14 residues. CDR3 DNA sequence: TGTGCCAGCAGTTCCGGGACAGATATAATCCCCCTCCACTTT. Translated: CASSSGTDIIPLHF.

The chain employs TRBV28 and TRBJ1-1; D possibly corresponds to TRBD1 (5 bases). V lost 6 bases and J lost 2, with 13 bases in between. Germline assignment: CDR1 MDHEN and CDR2 SYDVKM. The length of the CDR3 is 14 residues. Here the CDR3 reads CASSSRQKNTEAFF. CDR3 DNA sequence: TGTGCCAGCAGCTCCAGACAGAAAAACACTGAAGCTTTCTTT.

The chain links TRBV19 to TRBJ2-3; 8 bases are a match to TRBD1. The V and J ends lost 9 bases and 5 bases, in that order; junction bases with no gene match: 10. The CDR3 totals 14 residues. Germline V gene data show CDR1 as LNHDA and CDR2 as SQIVND (reference sequence). CDR3 sequence: CASRDRTRGDTQYF. The CDR3 nucleotides read TGTGCCAGCCGGGACAGGACGCGCGGAGATACGCAGTATTTT.

The rearrangement uses TRBV18 and TRBJ2-2, with D perhaps TRBD2 (6 bases). V dropped 0 bases and J dropped 5 bases, with 10 bases sitting between them. Germline CDR1 is KGHSH and CDR2 is LQKENI. This CDR3 spans 15 amino acids. The CDR3 bases are TGTGCCAGCTCACCACCGAGGAGGGATACCGGGGAGCTGTTTTTT. Its translation is CASSPPRRDTGELFF.

J is TRBJ1-4 and V is TRBV28; 8 bases are a match to TRBD1. With 3 bases clipped from V and 10 bases from J, the junction kept 7 bases outside the gene matches. Looked up from germline, CDR1 is MDHEN and CDR2 is SYDVKM. The CDR3 covers 14 residues. This CDR3 is CASSFQGARGKLFF. The CDR3 bases are TGTGCCAGCAGTTTTCAGGGGGCGCGGGGAAAACTGTTTTTT.

The chain links TRBV18 to TRBJ1-3; no definite D call. The germline gives CDR1 KGHSH, CDR2 LQKENI. Trimming cost V 1 base and J 3 bases, with 4 bases left between them. The CDR3 consists of 13 residues. The CDR3 DNA sequence: TGTGCCAGCTCACCACTGAGTGGAAACACCATATATTTT. Translating gives CASSPLSGNTIYF. Using reference TRBV18 and TRBJ1-3 for the parts outside the CDR3, the full variable domain is NAGVMQNPRHLVRRRGQEARLRCSPMKGHSHVYWYRQLPEEGLKFMVYLQKENIIDESGMPKERFSAEFPKEGPSILRIQQVVRGDSAAYFCASSPLSGNTIYFGEGSWLTVV.

To note about this clone: Additional DNA sequences in this sample encode the identical CDR3. The J gene is TRBJ2-7, the V gene TRBV20-1; D is ambiguous. This CDR3 has 10 amino acids. Trimming cost V 5 bases and J 5 bases, with 7 bases left between them. Germline CDR1 is DFQATT and CDR2 is SNEGSKA (reference sequence). CDR3 amino acids: CSAGVDEQYF. CDR3 coding DNA: TGCAGTGCTGGGGTAGACGAGCAGTACTTC.